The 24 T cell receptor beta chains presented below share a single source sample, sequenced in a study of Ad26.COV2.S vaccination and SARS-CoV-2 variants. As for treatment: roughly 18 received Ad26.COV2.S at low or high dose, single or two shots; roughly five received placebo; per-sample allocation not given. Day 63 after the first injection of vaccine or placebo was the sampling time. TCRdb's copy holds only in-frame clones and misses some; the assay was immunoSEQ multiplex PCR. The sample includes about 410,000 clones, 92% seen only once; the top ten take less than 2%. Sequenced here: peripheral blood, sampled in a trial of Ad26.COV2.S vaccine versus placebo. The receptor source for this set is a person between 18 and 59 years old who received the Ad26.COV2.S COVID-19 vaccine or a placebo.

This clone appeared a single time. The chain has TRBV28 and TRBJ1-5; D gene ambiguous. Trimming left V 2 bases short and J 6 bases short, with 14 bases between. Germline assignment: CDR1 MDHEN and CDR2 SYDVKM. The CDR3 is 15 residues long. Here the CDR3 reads CASSLIRRGSQPQHF. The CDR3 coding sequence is TGTGCCAGCAGTTTAATTCGCCGCGGTAGTCAGCCCCAGCATTTT.

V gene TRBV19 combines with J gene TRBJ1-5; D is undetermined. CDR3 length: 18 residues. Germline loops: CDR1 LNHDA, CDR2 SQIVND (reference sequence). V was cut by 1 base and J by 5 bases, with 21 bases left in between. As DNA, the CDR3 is TGTGCCAGTAGTATAGGTGGGGATTTGAGAAACTGGGATCAGCCCCAGCATTTT. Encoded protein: CASSIGGDLRNWDQPQHF.

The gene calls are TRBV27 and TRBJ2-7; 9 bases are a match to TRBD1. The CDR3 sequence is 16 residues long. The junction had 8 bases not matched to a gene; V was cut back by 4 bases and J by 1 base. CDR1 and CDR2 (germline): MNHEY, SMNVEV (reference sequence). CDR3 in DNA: TGTGCCAGCAGTTCCTCGTCGACAGGGGGGTCCTACGAGCAGTACTTC. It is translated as CASSSSSTGGSYEQYF.

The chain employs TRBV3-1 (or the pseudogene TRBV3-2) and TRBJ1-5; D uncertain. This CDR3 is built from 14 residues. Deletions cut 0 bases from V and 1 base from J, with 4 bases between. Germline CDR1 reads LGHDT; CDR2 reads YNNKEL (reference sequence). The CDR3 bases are TGTGCCAGCAGCCAAGAACAAAGCAATCAGCCCCAGCATTTT. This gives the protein CASSQEQSNQPQHF.

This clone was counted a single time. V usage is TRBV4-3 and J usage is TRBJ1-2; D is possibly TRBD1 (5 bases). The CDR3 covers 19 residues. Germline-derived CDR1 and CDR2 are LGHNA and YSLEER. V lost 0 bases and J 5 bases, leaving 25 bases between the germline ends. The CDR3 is CASSQENVGLGPPLYGYTF. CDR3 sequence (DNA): TGCGCCAGCAGCCAAGAAAATGTAGGTTTGGGACCGCCACTTTATGGCTACACCTTC.

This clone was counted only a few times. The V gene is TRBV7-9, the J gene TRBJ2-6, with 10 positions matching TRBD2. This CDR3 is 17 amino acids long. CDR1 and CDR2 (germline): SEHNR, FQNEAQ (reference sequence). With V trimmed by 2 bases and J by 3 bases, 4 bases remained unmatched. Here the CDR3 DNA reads TGTGCCAGCAGCTTATCCCTAGCGGGGGTTGGGGCCAACGTCCTGACTTTC. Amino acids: CASSLSLAGVGANVLTF.

CDR3 amino acids: CATSRIKTGTTEAFF. CDR3 nucleotides: TGTGCCACCAGCAGAATAAAGACAGGGACGACTGAAGCTTTCTTT. This chain joins TRBV15 and TRBJ1-1; 7 nucleotides agree with TRBD1. CDR3 length: 15 amino acids. After removal of 2 bases from V and 5 bases from J, the junction contained 8 bases not matched to a gene. Per germline, CDR1 LNHNV and CDR2 YYDKDF (reference sequence). Full variable domain (missing parts from reference TRBV15 and TRBJ1-1): DAMVIQNPRYQVTQFGKPVTLSCSQTLNHNVMYWYQQKSSQAPKLLFHYYDKDFNNEADTPDNFQSRRPNTSFCFLDIRSPGLGDTAMYLCATSRIKTGTTEAFFGQGTRLTVV.

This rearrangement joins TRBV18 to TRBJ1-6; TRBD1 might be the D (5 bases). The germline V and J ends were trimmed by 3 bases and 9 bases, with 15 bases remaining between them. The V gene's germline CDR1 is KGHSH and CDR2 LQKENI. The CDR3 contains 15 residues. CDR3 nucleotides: TGTGCCAGCTCACCCCCCGCAGGGTTGGGTTCACCCCTCCACTTT. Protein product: CASSPPAGLGSPLHF.

CDR3 DNA sequence: TGCGCCAGCAGCCTTTCCGTAGATACGCAGTATTTT. Its translation is CASSLSVDTQYF. The chain links TRBV10-2 to TRBJ2-3; D ambiguous. The CDR3 sequence is 12 residues long. V lost 6 bases and J lost 5, with 9 bases in between. Germline assignment: CDR1 WSHSY and CDR2 SAAADI.

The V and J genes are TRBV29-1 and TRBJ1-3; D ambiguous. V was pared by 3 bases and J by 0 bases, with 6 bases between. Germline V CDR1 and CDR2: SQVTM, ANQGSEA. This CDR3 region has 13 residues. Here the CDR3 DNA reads TGCAGCGTTGAGAACCACTCTGGAAACACCATATATTTT. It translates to CSVENHSGNTIYF.

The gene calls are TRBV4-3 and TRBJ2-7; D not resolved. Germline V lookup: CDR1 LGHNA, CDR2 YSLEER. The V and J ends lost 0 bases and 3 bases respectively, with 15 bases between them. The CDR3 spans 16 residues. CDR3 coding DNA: TGCGCCAGCAGCCAAGATAACGGACCGGAACGCTACGAGCAGTACTTC. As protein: CASSQDNGPERYEQYF.

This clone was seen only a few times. In DNA, the CDR3 is TGTGCCAGCAGCTTTGAAGGACAGATCTCTGGAAACACCATATATTTT. This gives the protein CASSFEGQISGNTIYF. The rearrangement links TRBV11-2 to TRBJ1-3; a weak D match, TRBD1 (6 bases). V was cut by 3 bases and J by 0 bases, with 12 bases left in between. This CDR3 has 16 residues. Germline CDR1 and CDR2: SGHAT and FQNNGV. The whole variable domain, remainder taken from reference TRBV11-2 and TRBJ1-3, is EAGVAQSPRYKIIEKRQSVAFWCNPISGHATLYWYQQILGQGPKLLIQFQNNGVVDDSQLPKDRFSAERLKGVDSTLKIQPAKLEDSAVYLCASSFEGQISGNTIYFGEGSWLTVV.

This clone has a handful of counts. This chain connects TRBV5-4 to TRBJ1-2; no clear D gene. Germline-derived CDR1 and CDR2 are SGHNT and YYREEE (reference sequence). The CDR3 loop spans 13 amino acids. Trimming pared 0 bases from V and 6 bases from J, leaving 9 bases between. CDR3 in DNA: TGTGCCAGCAGCTTGGTAGAAGGAGATGGCTACACCTTC. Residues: CASSLVEGDGYTF.

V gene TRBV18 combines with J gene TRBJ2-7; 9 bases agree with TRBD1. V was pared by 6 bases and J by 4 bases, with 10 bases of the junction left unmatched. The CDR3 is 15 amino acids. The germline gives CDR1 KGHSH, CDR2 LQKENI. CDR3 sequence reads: CASSQPGQGVYEQYF. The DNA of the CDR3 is TGTGCCAGCTCGCAACCGGGACAGGGAGTTTACGAGCAGTACTTC.

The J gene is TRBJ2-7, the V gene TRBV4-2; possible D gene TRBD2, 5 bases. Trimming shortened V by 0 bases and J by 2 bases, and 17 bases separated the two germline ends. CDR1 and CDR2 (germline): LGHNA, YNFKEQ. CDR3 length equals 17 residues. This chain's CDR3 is CASSQDLAFGGTYEQYF. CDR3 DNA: TGTGCCAGCAGCCAAGATCTGGCCTTCGGAGGAACCTACGAGCAGTACTTC.

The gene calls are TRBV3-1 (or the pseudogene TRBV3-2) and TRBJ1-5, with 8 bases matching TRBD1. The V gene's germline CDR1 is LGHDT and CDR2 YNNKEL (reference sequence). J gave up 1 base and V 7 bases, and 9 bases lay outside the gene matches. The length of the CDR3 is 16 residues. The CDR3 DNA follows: TGTGCCAGCACCCACAGGGGGGGTAGAAGCAATCAGCCCCAGCATTTT. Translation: CASTHRGGRSNQPQHF.

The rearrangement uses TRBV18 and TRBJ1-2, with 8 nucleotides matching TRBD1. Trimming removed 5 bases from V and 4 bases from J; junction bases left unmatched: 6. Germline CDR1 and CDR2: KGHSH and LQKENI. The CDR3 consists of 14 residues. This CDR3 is CASSAGQGFYGYTF. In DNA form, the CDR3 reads TGTGCCAGCTCAGCCGGACAGGGCTTCTATGGCTACACCTTC.

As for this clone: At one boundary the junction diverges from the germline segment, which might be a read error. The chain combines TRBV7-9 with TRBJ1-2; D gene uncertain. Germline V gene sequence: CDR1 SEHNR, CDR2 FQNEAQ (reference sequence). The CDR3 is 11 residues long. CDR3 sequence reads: CASSLVGQSHF. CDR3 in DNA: TGTGCCAGCAGCTTAGTTGGGCAGTCTCACTTC.

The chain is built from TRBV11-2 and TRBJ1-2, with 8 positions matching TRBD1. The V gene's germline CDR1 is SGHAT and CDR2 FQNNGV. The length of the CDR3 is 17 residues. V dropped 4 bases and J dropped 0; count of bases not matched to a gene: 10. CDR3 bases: TGTGCCAGCAGCTCATATAATGACAGGGGCGCTAACTATGGCTACACCTTC. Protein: CASSSYNDRGANYGYTF.

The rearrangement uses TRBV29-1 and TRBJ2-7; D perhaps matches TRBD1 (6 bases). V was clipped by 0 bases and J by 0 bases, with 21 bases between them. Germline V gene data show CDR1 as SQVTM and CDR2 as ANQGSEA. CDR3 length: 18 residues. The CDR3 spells CSVEDPIRTDQSSYEQYF. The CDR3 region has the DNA TGCAGCGTTGAAGATCCCATTCGGACAGACCAGAGCTCCTACGAGCAGTACTTC.

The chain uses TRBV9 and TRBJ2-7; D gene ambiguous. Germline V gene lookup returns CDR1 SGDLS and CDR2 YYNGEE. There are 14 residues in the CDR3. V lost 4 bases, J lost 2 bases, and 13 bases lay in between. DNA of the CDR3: TGTGCCAGCAGCTTTGGACGATACCCCTACGAGCAGTACTTC. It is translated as CASSFGRYPYEQYF.

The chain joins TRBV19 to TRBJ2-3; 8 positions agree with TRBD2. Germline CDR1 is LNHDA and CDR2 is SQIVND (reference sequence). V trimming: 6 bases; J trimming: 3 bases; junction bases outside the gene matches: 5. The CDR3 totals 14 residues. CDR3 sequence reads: CASSPGTSTDTQYF. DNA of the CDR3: TGTGCCAGTAGCCCCGGGACTAGTACAGATACGCAGTATTTT.

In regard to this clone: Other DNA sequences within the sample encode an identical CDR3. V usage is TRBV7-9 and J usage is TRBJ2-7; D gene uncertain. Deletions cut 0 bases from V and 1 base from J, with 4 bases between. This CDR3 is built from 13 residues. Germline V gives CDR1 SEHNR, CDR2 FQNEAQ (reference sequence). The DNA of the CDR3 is TGTGCCAGCAGCTTAGCGGGGTCCTACGAGCAGTACTTC. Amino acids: CASSLAGSYEQYF. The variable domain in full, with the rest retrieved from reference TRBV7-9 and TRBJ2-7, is DTGVSQNPRHKITKRGQNVTFRCDPISEHNRLYWYRQTLGQGPEFLTYFQNEAQLEKSRLLSDRFSAERPKGSFSTLEIQRTEQGDSAMYLCASSLAGSYEQYFGPGTRLTVT.

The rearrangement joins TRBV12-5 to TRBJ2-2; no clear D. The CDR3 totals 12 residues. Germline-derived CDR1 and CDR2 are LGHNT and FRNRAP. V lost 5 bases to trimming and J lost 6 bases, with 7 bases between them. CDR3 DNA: TGTGCTAGTGGTCCACCGTCCGGGGAGCTGTTTTTT. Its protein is CASGPPSGELFF.